The clone carrying this T cell receptor beta chain appeared a few times. Its antigen is still unknown. This sample was included in a study of T cell clones after liver transplantation. At the level of the study: Post-transplant blood was tracked for graft-donor-reactive T cell clones identified in a pre-transplant mixed lymphocyte reaction. As an antigen-independent comparator, third-party-reactive TCRbeta sequences came from pre-transplant mixed lymphocyte reactions. Broader study findings: Graft donor-reactive T cells may have migrated into the graft rather than being deleted.

TCRdb keeps only in-frame clones here, not all; method: immunoSEQ multiplex PCR. The sample consists of around 110,000 clones, roughly nine tenths of them appearing once. CDR1 is MNHEY and CDR2 is SVGAGI in the germline V gene. V lost 5 bases to trimming and J lost 7 bases; unmatched junction nucleotides: 9. The CDR3 has 15 amino acids. V and J are TRBV6-5 and TRBJ2-7; TRBD2 matches at 12 bases. The source material was CD4+ T cells from blood, sampled 12 months after liver transplant. The clonotype was recovered from a human patient who received a liver transplant. The T cells may come from the graft donor. CDR3 protein: CASSLKLAGGGEQYF. The DNA for the CDR3 is TGTGCCAGCAGTCTGAAACTAGCGGGAGGAGGAGAGCAGTACTTC.